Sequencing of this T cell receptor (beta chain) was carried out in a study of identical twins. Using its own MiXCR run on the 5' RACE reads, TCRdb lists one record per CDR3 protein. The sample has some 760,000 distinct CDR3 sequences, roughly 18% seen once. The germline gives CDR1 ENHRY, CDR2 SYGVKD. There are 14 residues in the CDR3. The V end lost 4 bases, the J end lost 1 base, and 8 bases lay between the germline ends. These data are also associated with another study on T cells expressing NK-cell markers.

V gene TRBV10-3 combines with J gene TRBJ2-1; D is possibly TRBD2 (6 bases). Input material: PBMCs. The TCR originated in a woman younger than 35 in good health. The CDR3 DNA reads TGTGCCATCAGTGGCGGGATTTCCTACAATGAGCAGTTCTTC. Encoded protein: CAISGGISYNEQFF.